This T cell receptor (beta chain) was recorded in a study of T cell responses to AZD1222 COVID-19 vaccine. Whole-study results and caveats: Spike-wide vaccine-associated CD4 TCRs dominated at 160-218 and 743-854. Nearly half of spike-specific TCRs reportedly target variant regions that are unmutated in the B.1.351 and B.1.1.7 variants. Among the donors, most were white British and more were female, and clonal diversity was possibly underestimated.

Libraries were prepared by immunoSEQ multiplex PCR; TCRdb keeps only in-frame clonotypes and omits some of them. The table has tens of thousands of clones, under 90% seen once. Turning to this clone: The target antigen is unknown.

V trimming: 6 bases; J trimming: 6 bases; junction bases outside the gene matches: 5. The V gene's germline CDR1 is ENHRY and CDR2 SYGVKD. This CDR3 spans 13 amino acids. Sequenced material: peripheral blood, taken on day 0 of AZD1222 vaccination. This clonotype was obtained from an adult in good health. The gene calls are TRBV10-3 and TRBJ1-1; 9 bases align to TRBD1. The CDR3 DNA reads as TGTGCCATCAGCGGACAGGGGAGCGCTGAAGCTTTCTTT. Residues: CAISGQGSAEAFF.